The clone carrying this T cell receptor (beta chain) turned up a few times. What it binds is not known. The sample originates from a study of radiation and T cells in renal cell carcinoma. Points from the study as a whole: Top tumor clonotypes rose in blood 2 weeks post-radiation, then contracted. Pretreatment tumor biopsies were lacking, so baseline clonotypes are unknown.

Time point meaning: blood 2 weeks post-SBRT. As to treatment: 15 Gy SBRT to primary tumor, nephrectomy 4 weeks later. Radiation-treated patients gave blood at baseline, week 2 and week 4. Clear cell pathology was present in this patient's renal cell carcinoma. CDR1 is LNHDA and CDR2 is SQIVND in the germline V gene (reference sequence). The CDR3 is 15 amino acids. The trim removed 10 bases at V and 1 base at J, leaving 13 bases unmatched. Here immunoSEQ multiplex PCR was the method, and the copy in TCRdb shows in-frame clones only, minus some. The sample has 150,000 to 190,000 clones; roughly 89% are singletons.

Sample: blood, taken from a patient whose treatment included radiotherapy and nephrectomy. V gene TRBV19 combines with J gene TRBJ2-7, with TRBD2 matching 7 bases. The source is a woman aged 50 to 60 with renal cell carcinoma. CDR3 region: CATAAGRGSSYEQYF. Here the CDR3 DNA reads TGTGCCACAGCGGCGGGGAGGGGATCTTCCTACGAGCAGTACTTC.